The 17 T cell receptor beta chains reported below all come from one sample, sequenced in a study of cytomegalovirus exposure and HLA in healthy donors. This PCR relied on a set of 60 Vbeta primers and 13 Jbeta primers. Libraries were prepared by immunoSEQ multiplex PCR; TCRdb keeps only in-frame clonotypes and omits some of them. The sample shows about 88,000 clones, and 5.5% sits with its ten largest clones. The sample was PBMCs. All receptors derive from a girl under 18 in good health and CMV-seropositive.

The chain uses TRBV27 and TRBJ2-3; D may be TRBD2 (7 bases). In germline, CDR1 is MNHEY, CDR2 SMNVEV (reference sequence). V shed 1 base and J shed 2 bases, with 19 bases lying between them. The CDR3 contains 18 residues. This CDR3 is CASSLYPPGAGVTDTQYF. For the CDR3, the DNA is TGTGCCAGCAGTTTATACCCCCCGGGGGCGGGGGTCACAGATACGCAGTATTTT.

The CDR3 region is CASTDLAEGTDTQYF. Here the CDR3 DNA reads TGCGCCAGCACAGACCTAGCGGAAGGCACAGATACGCAGTATTTT. V gene TRBV5-1 combines with J gene TRBJ2-3; 7 bases are shared with TRBD2. This CDR3 is 15 amino acids long. V lost 6 bases, J lost 1 base, and 8 bases stayed unmatched. Germline assignment: CDR1 SGHRS and CDR2 YFSETQ.

The V call is TRBV6-1, the J call TRBJ2-7; D perhaps matches TRBD2 (6 bases). V lost 8 bases, J lost 4 bases, and 9 bases lay in between. From germline, CDR1 is MNHNS and CDR2 SASEGT. This CDR3 has 11 amino acids. CDR3 nucleotides: TGTGCCAGCGGGGGGTGGTACGAGCAGTACGTC. Amino acids: CASGGWYEQYV.

Worth noting for this clone: Sequence at one end of the junction differs from germline and may be a read error. Other nucleotide sequences in the sample specify the same CDR3. This rearrangement joins TRBV5-6 to TRBJ1-6, with TRBD1 matching 8 bases. The CDR3 loop spans 17 amino acids. Germline CDR1 is SGHDT and CDR2 is YYEEEE. The CDR3 DNA reads TGTGCCAGCAGCGGAGGTCAGGGGGCGTTTACCAGTTCACCCCTACACTTT. Protein product: CASSGGQGAFTSSPLHF.

The V call is TRBV2, the J call TRBJ1-1, with a possible D match to TRBD1 (6 bases). The V end lost 4 bases, the J end lost 7 bases, and 10 bases lay between the germline ends. Germline V gene data show CDR1 as SNHLY and CDR2 as FYNNEI. CDR3 length equals 12 residues. In DNA, the CDR3 is TGTGCCAGCAGTGCTTTACAGGGTGAAGCTTTCTTT. Protein: CASSALQGEAFF.

On this clone: At one of its ends the junction is not consistent with the germline gene, which may arise from a read error. Other DNA sequences in the same sample also yield this CDR3. The J gene is TRBJ1-6, the V gene TRBV18, with TRBD1 identical over 9 bases. CDR1 and CDR2 from the germline V gene are KGHSH and LQKENI. The CDR3 is 13 amino acids. CDR3 loop: CASSGTGFSPLHF. In DNA form, the CDR3 reads TGTGCCAGCTCAGGGACAGGGTTTTCACCCCTACACTTT.

Note on this clone: Other DNA sequences in the sample encode the same CDR3. This chain joins TRBV5-1 and TRBJ2-7; possible D gene TRBD2, 7 bases. V was trimmed by 0 bases and J by 4 bases, leaving 11 bases between them. CDR3 length: 14 residues. Germline CDR1 is SGHRS and CDR2 is YFSETQ. The chain's CDR3 is CASSLGGGGYEQYF. The CDR3 nucleotides read TGCGCCAGCAGCTTGGGCGGGGGCGGGTACGAGCAGTACTTC.

J is TRBJ1-2 and V is TRBV6-5; D possibly corresponds to TRBD1 (6 bases). Germline V gene sequence: CDR1 MNHEY, CDR2 SVGAGI. Trimming took 6 bases from V and 4 from J, leaving 12 bases between them. CDR3 length equals 13 residues. The CDR3 bases are TGTGCCAGCAGAAGACAGGTGGCCTATGGCTACACCTTC. It translates to CASRRQVAYGYTF.

The chain has TRBV27 and TRBJ2-2; 7 bases map to TRBD1. J lost 6 bases, V lost 4 bases, and 11 bases had no gene match. Looked up from germline, CDR1 is MNHEY and CDR2 is SMNVEV (reference sequence). The CDR3 consists of 16 residues. CDR3 loop: CASSSRDSLGSGELFF. The CDR3 DNA sequence: TGTGCCAGCAGTTCCCGGGACAGCCTCGGATCCGGGGAGCTGTTTTTT.

The chain links TRBV18 to TRBJ2-5, with 7 bases aligning to TRBD2. The CDR3 extends over 13 amino acids. With V trimmed by 2 bases and J by 10 bases, 7 bases remained unmatched. Germline V lookup: CDR1 KGHSH, CDR2 LQKENI. This CDR3 reads CASSPIEGEGQYF. Here the CDR3 DNA reads TGTGCCAGCTCACCAATTGAAGGGGAGGGCCAGTACTTC.

The chain uses TRBV6-1 and TRBJ1-1; D is ambiguous. The CDR3 loop spans 15 amino acids. Germline CDR1 is MNHNS and CDR2 is SASEGT. V gave up 1 base and J gave up 5 bases, with 14 bases separating them. CDR3 in amino acids: CASSEVTRTKTEAFF. CDR3 nucleotides: TGTGCCAGCAGTGAAGTCACTAGGACCAAGACTGAAGCTTTCTTT.

The chain has TRBV7-9 and TRBJ1-2; D remains unclear. The ends were cut back, 4 bases at V and 5 bases at J, with 11 bases in the middle. The germline V gene has CDR1 SEHNR and CDR2 FQNEAQ (reference sequence). The CDR3 has 13 amino acids. CDR3 nucleotides: TGTGCCAGCAGCTATAGGCCGGGATATGGCTACACCTTC. Protein product: CASSYRPGYGYTF.

To note about this clone: Its ends do not fully match the called genes, so a read error is possible. This chain joins TRBV7-6 and TRBJ2-1; 7 nucleotides match TRBD1. In germline, CDR1 is SGHVS, CDR2 FNYEAQ. The CDR3 sequence is 15 residues long. CDR3 loop: CASSSTGSSDNEQFF. The CDR3 DNA reads as TGTGCCAGCAGCTCGACAGGGAGCTCCGACAATGAGCAGTTCTTC.

The chain combines TRBV4-1 with TRBJ2-7; the match to TRBD1 covers 10 bases. Germline CDR1 is MGHRA and CDR2 is YSYEKL. This CDR3 spans 15 amino acids. Trimming took 3 bases from V and 5 from J; bases not matched to a gene: 7. The CDR3 loop is CASSHSGTGDDEQYF. The CDR3 DNA reads as TGCGCCAGCAGCCACTCCGGGACAGGGGACGACGAGCAGTACTTC.

The chain employs TRBV19 and TRBJ1-1; D unresolved. V was clipped by 3 bases and J by 0 bases, with 8 bases between them. CDR1 LNHDA and CDR2 SQIVND come from the germline V gene (reference sequence). This CDR3 has 14 residues. CDR3 in DNA: TGTGCCAGTAGTATCCGGGGTCTGAACACTGAAGCTTTCTTT. Residues: CASSIRGLNTEAFF.

Comment on this clone: The sample carries other DNA sequences with the same CDR3. The rearrangement joins TRBV6-1 to TRBJ2-5; 11 bases match TRBD2. J gave up 2 bases and V 1 base, and 3 bases lay outside the gene matches. From germline, CDR1 is MNHNS and CDR2 SASEGT. The CDR3 length is 16 residues. In DNA, the CDR3 is TGTGCCAGCAGTGAAGGGCTAGCGGGGGGTCAAGAGACCCAGTACTTC. As protein: CASSEGLAGGQETQYF.

The genes are TRBV19 and TRBJ2-7; TRBD1 aligns across 7 bases. Germline CDR1 and CDR2: LNHDA and SQIVND (reference sequence). The CDR3 covers 14 residues. V lost 6 bases to trimming and J lost 6 bases; unmatched junction nucleotides: 11. In nucleotides, the CDR3 is TGTGCCAGTAGCGCCATGAACAGGGGTGGCGAGCAGTACTTC. Its translation is CASSAMNRGGEQYF.